One and the same sample provided the 22 T cell receptor beta chains below, sequenced in a study of cytomegalovirus exposure and HLA in healthy donors. The PCR had 60 Vbeta and 13 Jbeta primers. Libraries were prepared by immunoSEQ multiplex PCR; TCRdb keeps only in-frame clonotypes and omits some of them. The sample holds around 150,000 clones, over 65% seen once. Sequenced sample: PBMCs. The receptors stem from a female donor in good health and CMV-seropositive.

In this sample, this clone turned up a few times. The chain combines TRBV19 with TRBJ2-1; 10 nucleotides align to TRBD2. This CDR3 contains 15 residues. J was trimmed by 5 bases and V by 9 bases; bases with no gene match: 10. Germline CDR1 is LNHDA and CDR2 is SQIVND (reference sequence). In nucleotides, the CDR3 is TGTGCCAGCCGTGGAGGGACTAGCGCAGACAATGAGCAGTTCTTC. Translated, it gives CASRGGTSADNEQFF.

The rearrangement uses TRBV28 and TRBJ1-3; the D is unclear. CDR3 length: 17 amino acids. The V end was cut by 7 bases, the J end by 0 bases, with 19 bases between. Germline CDR1 MDHEN, CDR2 SYDVKM. The CDR3 coding sequence is TGTGCCAGCAATCCCAGTATACAGTTAAGCTCTGGAAACACCATATATTTT. Its translation is CASNPSIQLSSGNTIYF. The full variable domain, rest sourced from reference TRBV28 and TRBJ1-3, is DVKVTQSSRYLVKRTGEKVFLECVQDMDHENMFWYRQDPGLGLRLIYFSYDVKMKEKGDIPEGYSVSREKKERFSLILESASTNQTSMYLCASNPSIQLSSGNTIYFGEGSWLTVV.

The chain links TRBV5-4 to TRBJ2-1; 10 nucleotides match TRBD2. The CDR3 covers 14 residues. Germline V gene sequence: CDR1 SGHNT, CDR2 YYREEE (reference sequence). The J segment lost 3 bases and the V segment lost 4 bases, leaving 1 base of the junction unmatched. CDR3 sequence: CASSPSGGYNEQFF. In DNA, the CDR3 is TGTGCCAGCAGCCCTAGCGGGGGCTACAATGAGCAGTTCTTC. Filled out from reference TRBV5-4 and TRBJ2-1, the complete variable domain reads ETGVTQSPTHLIKTRGQQVTLRCSSQSGHNTVSWYQQALGQGPQFIFQYYREEENGRGNFPPRFSGLQFPNYSSELNVNALELDDSALYLCASSPSGGYNEQFFGPGTRLTVL.

The chain joins TRBV6-5 to TRBJ2-3; 9 bases align to TRBD2. Germline V gene data show CDR1 as MNHEY and CDR2 as SVGAGI. V shed 2 bases, J shed 3 bases, and the junction held 6 bases outside the gene matches. This CDR3 spans 16 amino acids. The CDR3 nucleotides read TGTGCCAGCAGTTACGGCGGGGGGGCGGGGACAGATACGCAGTATTTT. Protein: CASSYGGGAGTDTQYF.

The chain employs TRBV5-1 and TRBJ1-2; 10 positions agree with TRBD1. The CDR3 is made up of 16 amino acids. Germline-derived CDR1 and CDR2 are SGHRS and YFSETQ. V trimming: 4 bases; J trimming: 1 base; junction bases outside the gene matches: 7. The CDR3 reads CASSLYGTGDNYGYTF. The CDR3 DNA reads TGCGCCAGCAGCCTCTATGGGACAGGGGATAACTATGGCTACACCTTC.

The gene calls are TRBV18 and TRBJ1-2, with 11 nucleotides matching TRBD1. The CDR3 spans 16 residues. Trimming cost V 5 bases and J 2 bases; bases outside gene matches: 7. From germline, CDR1 is KGHSH and CDR2 LQKENI. CDR3 in amino acids: CASSEGTGGMNYGYTF. The CDR3 bases are TGTGCCAGCTCAGAAGGGACAGGGGGAATGAACTATGGCTACACCTTC.

The genes are TRBV7-3 and TRBJ2-7, with TRBD1 matching 10 bases. Germline lookup yields CDR1 SGHTA and CDR2 FQGTGA. With V trimmed by 4 bases and J by 3 bases, 0 bases remained unmatched. The CDR3 has 13 amino acids. The CDR3 DNA reads TGTGCCAGCAGCTGGACAGGGGGCTACGAGCAGTACTTC. It encodes CASSWTGGYEQYF.

This rearrangement joins TRBV11-2 to TRBJ1-1; 7 nucleotides match TRBD1. Germline V gene sequence: CDR1 SGHAT, CDR2 FQNNGV. Germline trimming cut 4 bases from V and 6 bases from J; bases unmatched to any gene: 5. The CDR3 is made up of 13 amino acids. The CDR3: CASSWQGVAEAFF. The DNA for the CDR3 is TGTGCCAGCAGCTGGCAGGGGGTCGCTGAAGCTTTCTTT.

This chain joins TRBV6-6 and TRBJ1-2, with TRBD1 identical over 9 bases. Germline V gene data show CDR1 as MNHNY and CDR2 as SVGAGI (reference sequence). The length of the CDR3 is 14 residues. V shed 6 bases and J 4 bases; nucleotides not matched to a gene: 6. The CDR3 is CASSIPGQGYGYTF. DNA of the CDR3: TGTGCCAGCAGCATTCCGGGACAGGGCTATGGCTACACCTTC.

The V gene is TRBV9, the J gene TRBJ2-3, with 8 bases identical to TRBD2. The CDR3 sequence is 14 residues long. Germline values: CDR1 SGDLS, CDR2 YYNGEE. V dropped 4 bases and J dropped 4; count of bases not matched to a gene: 5. The CDR3 DNA reads as TGTGCCAGCAGCTCGAGCGGGGGCGCAGATACGCAGTATTTT. This translates into CASSSSGGADTQYF. Combining the CDR3 with reference TRBV9 and TRBJ2-3 gives the whole variable domain DSGVTQTPKHLITATGQRVTLRCSPRSGDLSVYWYQQSLDQGLQFLIQYYNGEERAKGNILERFSAQQFPDLHSELNLSSLELGDSALYFCASSSSGGADTQYFGPGTRLTVL.

A few counts support this clone. The chain employs TRBV25-1 and TRBJ2-1; D is uncertain. Germline lookup yields CDR1 MGHDK and CDR2 SYGVNS. The CDR3 consists of 15 residues. The germline V and J ends were trimmed by 4 bases and 3 bases, with 13 bases remaining between them. For the CDR3, the DNA is TGTGCCAGCAGTGGACTGGGTAGCCACTACAATGAGCAGTTCTTC. Translated: CASSGLGSHYNEQFF.

This chain connects TRBV28 to TRBJ1-2; D remains ambiguous. V was trimmed by 7 bases and J by 8 bases, leaving 11 bases between them. The CDR3 is made up of 11 amino acids. Per germline, CDR1 MDHEN and CDR2 SYDVKM. The CDR3 coding sequence is TGTGCCAGCATGGTCAGGCTCGGCTACACCTTC. Translation: CASMVRLGYTF.

This sequence joins TRBV28 and TRBJ1-5; 10 nucleotides line up with TRBD1. V lost 2 bases to trimming and J lost 4 bases; unmatched junction nucleotides: 5. Germline V gene data show CDR1 as MDHEN and CDR2 as SYDVKM. The CDR3 spans 16 residues. DNA of the CDR3: TGTGCCAGCAGTTTAAGGACAGGGGGATCAAATCAGCCCCAGCATTTT. This translates into CASSLRTGGSNQPQHF.

This clone occurred once. The chain couples TRBV2 to TRBJ2-3; weak D call: TRBD2 (6 bases). This CDR3 has 13 residues. The V end lost 7 bases, the J end lost 6 bases, and 14 bases lay between the germline ends. Looked up from germline, CDR1 is SNHLY and CDR2 is FYNNEI. The CDR3 reads CASTFTEGDTQYF. The CDR3 coding sequence is TGTGCCAGCACTTTCACGGAGGGGGATACGCAGTATTTT.

About this clone: A junction boundary mismatches the germline segment, possibly from a read error. This same CDR3 is encoded by further DNA sequences in the sample. V and J are TRBV11-2 and TRBJ1-2; TRBD1 aligns across 8 bases. CDR3 length: 16 residues. Per germline, CDR1 SGHAT and CDR2 FQNNGV. CDR3 nucleotide sequence: TGTGCCAGCAGTTTAGAAGGACAGGGAGAATTAAATGGCTACACCTTC. Translating gives CASSLEGQGELNGYTF.

The chain links TRBV28 to TRBJ1-4; 8 bases agree with TRBD1. Germline loops: CDR1 MDHEN, CDR2 SYDVKM. Trimming at V came to 6 bases and at J to 7 bases, leaving 13 bases not matched to a gene. CDR3 length: 16 residues. The DNA for the CDR3 is TGTGCCAGCAGAGCGACGTTGGGACAGGAGGGTGAAAAACTGTTTTTT. This encodes CASRATLGQEGEKLFF.

This clone was picked up a small number of times. The V and J genes are TRBV4-1 and TRBJ1-6, with 10 positions matching TRBD1. This CDR3 has 16 amino acids. Trimming removed 3 bases from V and 9 bases from J; junction bases left unmatched: 8. Germline CDR1 MGHRA, CDR2 YSYEKL. For the CDR3, the DNA is TGCGCCAGCAGCCACCCCTGGGGGACAGGGGTTTCACCCCTCCACTTT. Translating gives CASSHPWGTGVSPLHF.

This chain's CDR3 is CASSALQALGNTEAFF. The CDR3 DNA reads TGTGCCAGCAGCGCATTACAGGCACTCGGTAACACTGAAGCTTTCTTT. The genes are TRBV7-3 and TRBJ1-1; tentative D call: TRBD1 (5 bases). Germline V gene lookup returns CDR1 SGHTA and CDR2 FQGTGA. This CDR3 region has 16 residues. V lost 5 bases, J lost 2 bases, and 18 bases lay in between. Combining the CDR3 with reference TRBV7-3 and TRBJ1-1 gives the whole variable domain GAGVSQTPSNKVTEKGKYVELRCDPISGHTALYWYRQSLGQGPEFLIYFQGTGAADDSGLPNDRFFAVRPEGSVSTLKIQRTERGDSAVYLCASSALQALGNTEAFFGQGTRLTVV.

The chain employs TRBV9 and TRBJ2-7; the D is unclear. Deletions cut 1 base from V and 2 bases from J, with 10 bases between. The CDR3 spans 14 residues. CDR1 is SGDLS, CDR2 YYNGEE, per germline. CDR3 amino acids: CASSVSQEAYEQYF. The CDR3 region has the DNA TGTGCCAGCAGCGTAAGCCAAGAGGCCTACGAGCAGTACTTC.

This clone was detected only a few times. The rearrangement links TRBV4-1 to TRBJ2-1; 8 bases agree with TRBD2. The ends lost 6 bases at V and 7 bases at J; junction bases unmatched: 14. Germline V gene lookup returns CDR1 MGHRA and CDR2 YSYEKL. CDR3 length equals 16 residues. The CDR3 sequence: CASSFRTSMGGNEQFF. For the CDR3, the DNA is TGCGCCAGCAGTTTTCGGACTAGCATGGGGGGGAATGAGCAGTTCTTC.

This sequence joins TRBV5-6 and TRBJ1-2, with D unclear. CDR1 and CDR2 (germline): SGHDT, YYEEEE. The CDR3 loop spans 14 amino acids. The V and J ends lost 4 bases and 7 bases respectively, with 17 bases between them. In DNA, the CDR3 is TGTGCCAGCAGCGCGGTCCAGAGCGGCGTTGGCTACACCTTC. It encodes CASSAVQSGVGYTF.

The V call is TRBV4-1, the J call TRBJ1-4, with D possibly TRBD1 on 6 matching bases. The CDR3 length is 16 residues. Germline V gene lookup returns CDR1 MGHRA and CDR2 YSYEKL. V shed 3 bases and J shed 5 bases, with 16 bases lying between them. CDR3 region: CASSQIRGGQNEKLFF. For the CDR3, the DNA is TGCGCCAGCAGCCAGATCCGAGGGGGACAAAATGAAAAACTGTTTTTT.